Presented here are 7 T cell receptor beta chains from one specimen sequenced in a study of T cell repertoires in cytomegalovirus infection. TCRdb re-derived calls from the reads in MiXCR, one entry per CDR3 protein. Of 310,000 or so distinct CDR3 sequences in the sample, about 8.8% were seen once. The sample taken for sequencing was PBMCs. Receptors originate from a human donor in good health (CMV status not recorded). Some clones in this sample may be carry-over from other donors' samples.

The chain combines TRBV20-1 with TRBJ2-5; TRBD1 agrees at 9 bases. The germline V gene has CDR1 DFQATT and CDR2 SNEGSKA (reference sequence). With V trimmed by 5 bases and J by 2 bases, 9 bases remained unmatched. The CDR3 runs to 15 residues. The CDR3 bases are TGCAGTGCTCCCGCCGGGACAGGGATACAAGAGACCCAGTACTTC. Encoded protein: CSAPAGTGIQETQYF.

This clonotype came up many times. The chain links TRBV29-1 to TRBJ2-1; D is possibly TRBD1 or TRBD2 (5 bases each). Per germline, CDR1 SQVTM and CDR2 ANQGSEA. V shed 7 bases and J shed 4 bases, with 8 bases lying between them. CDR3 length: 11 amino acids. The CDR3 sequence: CSGDHYNEQFF. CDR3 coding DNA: TGCAGCGGGGACCATTACAATGAGCAGTTCTTC.

The CDR3 DNA reads as TGTGCCAGCAGAGGGATAGGACAGGCCACAAGATTCAACACTGAAGCTTTCTTT. This sequence encodes CASRGIGQATRFNTEAFF. This chain uses TRBV12-3 or TRBV12-4 with TRBJ1-1, with 7 bases lining up with TRBD1. The V gene end was trimmed by 6 bases and the J gene end by 2 bases; junction bases not matched to a gene: 18. The CDR3 runs 18 residues.

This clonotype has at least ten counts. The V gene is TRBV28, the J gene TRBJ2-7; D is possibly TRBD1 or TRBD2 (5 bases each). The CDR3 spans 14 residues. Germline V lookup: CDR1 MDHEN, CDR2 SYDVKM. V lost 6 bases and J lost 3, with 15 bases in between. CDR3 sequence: CASSSPGTLYEQYV. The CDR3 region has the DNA TGTGCCAGCAGCTCCCCCGGGACGCTCTACGAGCAGTACGTC.

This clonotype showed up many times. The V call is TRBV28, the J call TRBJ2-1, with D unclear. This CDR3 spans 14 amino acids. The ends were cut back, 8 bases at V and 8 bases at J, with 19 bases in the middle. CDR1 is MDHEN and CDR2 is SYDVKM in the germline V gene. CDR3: CASSSAGLNHEQFF. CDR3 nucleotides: TGTGCCAGCTCATCCGCAGGTTTAAACCATGAGCAGTTCTTC.

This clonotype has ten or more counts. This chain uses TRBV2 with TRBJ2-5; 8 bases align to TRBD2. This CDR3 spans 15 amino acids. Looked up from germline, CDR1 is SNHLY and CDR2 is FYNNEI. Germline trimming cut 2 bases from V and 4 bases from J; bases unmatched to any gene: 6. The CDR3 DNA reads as TGTGCCAGCAGTGAATCCGACCTAGCGGGAGAGACCCAGTACTTC. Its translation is CASSESDLAGETQYF.

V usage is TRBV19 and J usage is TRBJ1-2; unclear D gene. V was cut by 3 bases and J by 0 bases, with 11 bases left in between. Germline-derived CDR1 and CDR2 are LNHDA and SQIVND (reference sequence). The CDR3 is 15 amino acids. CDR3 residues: CASSISALANYGYTF. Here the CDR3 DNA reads TGTGCCAGTAGTATCTCGGCACTCGCTAACTATGGCTACACCTTC.